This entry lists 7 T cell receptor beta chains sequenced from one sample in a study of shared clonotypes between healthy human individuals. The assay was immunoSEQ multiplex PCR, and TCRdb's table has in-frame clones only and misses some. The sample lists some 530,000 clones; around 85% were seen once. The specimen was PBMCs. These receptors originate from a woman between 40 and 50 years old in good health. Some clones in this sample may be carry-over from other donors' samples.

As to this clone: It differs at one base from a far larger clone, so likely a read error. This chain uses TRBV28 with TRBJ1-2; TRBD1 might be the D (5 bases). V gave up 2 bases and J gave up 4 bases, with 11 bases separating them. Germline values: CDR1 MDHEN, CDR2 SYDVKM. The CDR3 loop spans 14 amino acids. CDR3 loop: CASSLTSGPYGYTF. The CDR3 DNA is TGTGCCAGCAGTTTAACATCAGGGCCCTATGGCTACACCTTC.

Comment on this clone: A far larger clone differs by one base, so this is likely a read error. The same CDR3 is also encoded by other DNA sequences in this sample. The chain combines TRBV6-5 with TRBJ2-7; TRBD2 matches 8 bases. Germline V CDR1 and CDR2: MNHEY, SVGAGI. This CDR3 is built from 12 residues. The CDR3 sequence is CAASGRGLEQYF. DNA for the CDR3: TGCGCCGCCAGCGGGAGAGGCCTCGAGCAGTACTTC.

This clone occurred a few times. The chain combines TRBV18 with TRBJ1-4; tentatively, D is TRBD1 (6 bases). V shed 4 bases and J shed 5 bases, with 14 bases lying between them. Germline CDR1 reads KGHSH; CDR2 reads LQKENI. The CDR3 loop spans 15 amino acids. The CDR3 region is CASSRPGASNEKLFF. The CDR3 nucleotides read TGTGCCAGCTCACGACCAGGGGCATCGAATGAAAAACTGTTTTTT.

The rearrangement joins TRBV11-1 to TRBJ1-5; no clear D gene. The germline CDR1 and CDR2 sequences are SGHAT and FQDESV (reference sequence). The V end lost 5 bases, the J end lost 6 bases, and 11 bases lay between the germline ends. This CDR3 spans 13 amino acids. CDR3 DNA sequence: TGTGCCAGCAGCCCCGGAAAGGGTCAGCCCCAGCATTTT. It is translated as CASSPGKGQPQHF.

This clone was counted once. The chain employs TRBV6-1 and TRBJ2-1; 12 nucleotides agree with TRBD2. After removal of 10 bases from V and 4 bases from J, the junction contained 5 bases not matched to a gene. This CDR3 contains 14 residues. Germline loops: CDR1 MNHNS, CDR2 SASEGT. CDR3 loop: CAIHTSGRYNEQFF. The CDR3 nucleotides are TGTGCCATCCATACTAGCGGGAGGTACAATGAGCAGTTCTTC.

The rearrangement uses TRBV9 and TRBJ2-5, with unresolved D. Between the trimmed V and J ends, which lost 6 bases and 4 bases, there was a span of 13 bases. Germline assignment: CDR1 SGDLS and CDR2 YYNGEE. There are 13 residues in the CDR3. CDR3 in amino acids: CASTPGSGETQYF. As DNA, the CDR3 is TGTGCCAGCACCCCCGGGTCAGGAGAGACCCAGTACTTC.

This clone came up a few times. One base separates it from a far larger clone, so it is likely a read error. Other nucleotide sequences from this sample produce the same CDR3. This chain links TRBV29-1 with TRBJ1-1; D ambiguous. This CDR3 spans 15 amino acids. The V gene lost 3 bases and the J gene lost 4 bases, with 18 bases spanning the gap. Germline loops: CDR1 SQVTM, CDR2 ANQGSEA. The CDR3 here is CSVDKEGIGITEAFF. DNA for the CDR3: TGCAGCGTTGACAAAGAAGGGATTGGGATCACTGAAGCTTTCTTT.